This T cell receptor (beta chain) was identified during a study of blood T cells in healthy people across ages. The second PCR ran about 6 to 11 cycles with a sample-barcoded 5' primer and J-beta primers. Each cDNA was tagged by a template-switch adaptor containing 12 random nucleotides. TCRdb reprocessed the 5' RACE reads with MiXCR, giving one entry per CDR3 protein. The table has 800,000 to 950,000 distinct CDR3 sequences, around 48% seen once. The authors isolated at least 7 million PBMCs per sample. Study-level points and caveats: The study regarded diversity estimates from one million T cells as underestimates. Nothing was known about donor CMV status, and this possibly confounded expanded clonotype changes.

The CDR3 spans 15 residues. The germline CDR1 and CDR2 sequences are MNHEY and SVGEGT. The ends were cut back, 5 bases at V and 6 bases at J, with 17 bases in the middle. This clonotype has only a few counts. Its antigen is not known. This chain uses TRBV6-2 or TRBV6-3 with TRBJ2-1; a possible D gene is TRBD1 (6 bases). The sequence was obtained from a man aged 30 to 45 in good health. What was sequenced was blood. CDR3 bases: TGTGCCAGCAGTAAATCCCGGGACATCTTCAATGAGCAGTTCTTC. Protein sequence: CASSKSRDIFNEQFF.